Listed below are T cell receptor beta chains from one sample, sequenced in a study of shared clonotypes between healthy human individuals. The data were produced by immunoSEQ multiplex PCR, yet TCRdb's version contains in-frame clones alone and is incomplete. This sample has approximately 1,000,000 clones, with roughly 74% found just once. Sequencing was carried out using memory CD4+ T cells from PBMCs. The receptor source for this set is a man aged 18 to 29 in good health. Some clones in this sample may be carry-over from other donors' samples. The CDR3 runs from the conserved cysteine through the conserved F or W. The order of the fields is J gene, D gene, clone size, V gene, CDR3 protein, CDR3 DNA. A D gene is named only where the DNA matches it firmly. Some rows mark clone size as missing; the rest say once, few, many or name a class of expanded clone.

j_gene: TRBJ2-7; d_gene: TRBD2; abundance: -; v_gene: TRBV18; CDR3aa: CASSLQTSGRYEQYF; CDR3nt: TGTGCCAGCTCACTGCAAACTAGCGGGAGATACGAGCAGTACTTC
j_gene: TRBJ2-3; d_gene: TRBD2; abundance: -; v_gene: TRBV7-3; CDR3aa: CASSTRSGRVTDTQYF; CDR3nt: TGTGCCAGCAGCACCCGTAGCGGGAGAGTAACAGATACGCAGTATTTT
j_gene: TRBJ1-5; d_gene: -; abundance: -; v_gene: TRBV4-2; CDR3aa: CASSQHLGYSNQPQHF; CDR3nt: TGTGCCAGCAGCCAACATCTCGGGTATAGCAATCAGCCCCAGCATTTT
j_gene: TRBJ2-3; d_gene: -; abundance: -; v_gene: TRBV28; CDR3aa: CASSNGGRREDTQYF; CDR3nt: TGTGCCAGCAGTAACGGGGGGCGCCGGGAAGATACGCAGTATTTT
j_gene: TRBJ1-1; d_gene: -; abundance: -; v_gene: TRBV30; CDR3aa: CAWSAAGSEAFF; CDR3nt: TGTGCCTGGAGTGCGGCCGGTTCTGAAGCTTTCTTT
j_gene: TRBJ2-1; d_gene: -; abundance: -; v_gene: TRBV5-4; CDR3aa: CASSSRTAGYNEQFF; CDR3nt: TGTGCCAGCAGCTCCCGGACCGCCGGCTACAATGAGCAGTTCTTC
j_gene: TRBJ2-5; d_gene: -; abundance: -; v_gene: TRBV9; CDR3aa: CASSAGSIHRRETQYF; CDR3nt: TGTGCCAGCAGCGCCGGGAGCATACACCGGCGGGAGACCCAGTACTTC
j_gene: TRBJ1-2; d_gene: -; abundance: -; v_gene: TRBV9; CDR3aa: CASSSGARGGYTF; CDR3nt: TGTGCCAGCAGCTCAGGGGCCCGAGGTGGCTACACCTTC
j_gene: TRBJ2-7; d_gene: -; abundance: -; v_gene: TRBV21-1; CDR3aa: CASSPPPDSLTYEQYF; CDR3nt: TGTGCCAGCAGCCCCCCCCCTGACAGCTTAACCTACGAGCAGTACTTC
j_gene: TRBJ1-3; d_gene: TRBD1; abundance: many; v_gene: TRBV5-4; CDR3aa: CASSKTLTGGPGNTIYF; CDR3nt: TGTGCCAGCAGCAAGACCCTCACAGGGGGGCCTGGAAACACCATATATTTT
j_gene: TRBJ2-5; d_gene: -; abundance: -; v_gene: TRBV5-1; CDR3aa: CASSLSGFETQYF; CDR3nt: TGCGCCAGCAGCTTGTCGGGATTTGAGACCCAGTACTTC
j_gene: TRBJ2-7; d_gene: TRBD1; abundance: few; v_gene: TRBV28; CDR3aa: CASSSHQGQGAREQYF; CDR3nt: TGTGCCAGCAGCTCTCACCAGGGACAGGGGGCGCGTGAGCAGTACTTC
j_gene: TRBJ2-3; d_gene: TRBD2; abundance: -; v_gene: TRBV5-1; CDR3aa: CASSLDQTAGGPPDTQYF; CDR3nt: TGCGCCAGCAGCTTAGACCAGACAGCGGGAGGGCCCCCAGATACGCAGTATTTT
j_gene: TRBJ2-7; d_gene: -; abundance: -; v_gene: TRBV5-1; CDR3aa: CASSLEGLALAEQYF; CDR3nt: TGCGCCAGCAGCTTGGAGGGGCTAGCCCTTGCCGAGCAGTACTTC
j_gene: TRBJ2-3; d_gene: -; abundance: -; v_gene: TRBV7-9; CDR3aa: CASSPAPRSTDTQYF; CDR3nt: TGTGCCAGCAGCCCGGCTCCCCGGAGCACAGATACGCAGTATTTT
j_gene: TRBJ2-3; d_gene: -; abundance: -; v_gene: TRBV11-3; CDR3aa: CASSSEMDTQYF; CDR3nt: TGTGCCAGCAGCTCCGAAATGGATACGCAGTATTTT
j_gene: TRBJ1-1; d_gene: -; abundance: -; v_gene: TRBV4-1; CDR3aa: CASSQLWRGVETEAFF; CDR3nt: TGCGCCAGCAGCCAGTTGTGGCGGGGGGTAGAAACTGAAGCTTTCTTT
j_gene: TRBJ2-7; d_gene: TRBD2; abundance: -; v_gene: TRBV28; CDR3aa: CASSPSGEGIYEQYF; CDR3nt: TGTGCCAGCAGTCCCTCGGGGGAGGGGATATACGAGCAGTACTTC
j_gene: TRBJ2-7; d_gene: TRBD2; abundance: -; v_gene: TRBV10-3; CDR3aa: CASSGTTYEQYF; CDR3nt: TGTGCCAGTAGCGGGACTACCTACGAGCAGTACTTC
j_gene: TRBJ2-7; d_gene: -; abundance: -; v_gene: TRBV6-1; CDR3aa: CASSVRDSQRSYEQYF; CDR3nt: TGTGCCAGCAGTGTCCGGGACTCGCAACGGTCCTACGAGCAGTACTTC
j_gene: TRBJ2-1; d_gene: TRBD2; abundance: -; v_gene: TRBV28; CDR3aa: CASSLVSGRAFSYNEQFF; CDR3nt: TGTGCCAGCAGTTTAGTTAGCGGGAGGGCCTTCTCCTACAATGAGCAGTTCTTC
j_gene: TRBJ2-1; d_gene: -; abundance: -; v_gene: TRBV5-4; CDR3aa: CASSTGAYDEQFF; CDR3nt: TGTGCCAGCAGCACGGGAGCCTACGATGAGCAGTTCTTC
j_gene: TRBJ2-1; d_gene: TRBD2; abundance: -; v_gene: TRBV5-1; CDR3aa: CASSLLAGGPSEQFF; CDR3nt: TGCGCCAGCAGCTTACTAGCGGGAGGGCCTAGTGAGCAGTTCTTC
j_gene: TRBJ2-3; d_gene: -; abundance: few; v_gene: TRBV5-1; CDR3aa: CASSLYVDLTDTQYF; CDR3nt: TGCGCCAGCAGCTTGTATGTTGACCTCACAGATACGCAGTATTTT
j_gene: TRBJ2-5; d_gene: -; abundance: -; v_gene: TRBV7-8; CDR3aa: CASSFLGETQYF; CDR3nt: TGTGCCAGCAGCTTTCTCGGTGAGACCCAGTACTTC
j_gene: TRBJ1-1; d_gene: TRBD1; abundance: -; v_gene: TRBV18; CDR3aa: CASSPGTGRPEAFF; CDR3nt: TGTGCCAGCTCACCCGGGACAGGGCGGCCTGAAGCTTTCTTT
j_gene: TRBJ1-2; d_gene: TRBD1; abundance: -; v_gene: TRBV7-2; CDR3aa: CTSSWGGQGPDYGYTF; CDR3nt: TGTACCAGCAGCTGGGGGGGACAGGGCCCCGACTATGGCTACACCTTC
j_gene: TRBJ1-5; d_gene: -; abundance: -; v_gene: TRBV30; CDR3aa: CAFAFQGRNQPQHF; CDR3nt: TGTGCCTTTGCTTTCCAGGGGCGCAATCAGCCCCAGCATTTT
j_gene: TRBJ2-7; d_gene: TRBD1; abundance: -; v_gene: TRBV28; CDR3aa: CASSGRNRGLYEQYF; CDR3nt: TGTGCCAGCAGTGGGCGGAACAGGGGTCTCTACGAGCAGTACTTC